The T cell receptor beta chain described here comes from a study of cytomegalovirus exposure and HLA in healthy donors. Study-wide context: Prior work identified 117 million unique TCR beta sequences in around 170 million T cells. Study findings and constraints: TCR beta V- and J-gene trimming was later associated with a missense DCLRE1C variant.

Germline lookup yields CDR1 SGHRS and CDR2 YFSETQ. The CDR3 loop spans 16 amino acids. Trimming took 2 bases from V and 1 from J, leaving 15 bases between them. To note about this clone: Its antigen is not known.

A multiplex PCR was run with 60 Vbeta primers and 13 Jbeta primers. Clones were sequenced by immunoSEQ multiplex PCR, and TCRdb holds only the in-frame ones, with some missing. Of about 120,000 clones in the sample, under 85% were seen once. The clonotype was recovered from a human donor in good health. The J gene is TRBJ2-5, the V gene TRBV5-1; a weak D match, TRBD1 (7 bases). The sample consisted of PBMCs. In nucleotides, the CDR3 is TGCGCCAGCAGCTTCTCAGGGGGGCTTCTCCAAGAGACCCAGTACTTC. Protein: CASSFSGGLLQETQYF.